The sequence of this TCR beta chain was determined in a study of CD8 T cells in ankylosing spondylitis. The V gene lost 3 bases and the J gene lost 2 bases, with 16 bases spanning the gap. The CDR3 consists of 15 residues. Per the germline V gene, CDR1 is DFQATT and CDR2 is SNEGSKA (reference sequence). Quantitative barcoded 5'-RACE was used to prepare TCR beta libraries. From the 5' RACE reads, TCRdb called clonotypes with MiXCR, one entry per CDR3 protein. The sample contains about 140,000 distinct CDR3 sequences, 30% to 35% of which appear only once. The chain links TRBV20-1 to TRBJ2-5; D is possibly TRBD1 (5 bases). The TCR sequence derives from a male donor with ankylosing spondylitis. Sequenced material: synovial fluid, either unsorted or a sorted T cell fraction (not recorded which). DNA of the CDR3: TGCAGTGCTAGGCCCGGACATACCCTACAAGAGACCCAGTACTTC. This encodes CSARPGHTLQETQYF.